Shown below are 3 T cell receptor beta chains from a single sample sequenced in a study of CXCR3-negative and CXCR3-positive naive CD8 T cells. General observations from the study: Naive CXCR3-positive cells had TRB CDR3s more hydrophobic than those of CXCR3-negative naive cells.

The authors made the TRB cDNA libraries by 5' RACE using UMI labels. No DNA is given; TCRdb re-called the 5' RACE reads and lists each CDR3 protein once. Its table lists some 120,000 distinct CDR3 sequences. No antigen is known for these receptors. Sequencing used naive CXCR3+ CD8+ T cells from blood. Subset in this sample: CD45RO-CCR7+CD27+CD95- naive CD8+ T cells expressing CXCR3 (TNR3+). The receptors were sampled from a human donor in good health. Some clones in this sample may be carry-over from other donors' samples.

The V gene is TRBV12-2, the J gene TRBJ2-7; the TCRdb call, TRBD1, lacks DNA for checking. TRBV12-2 is a recognized pseudogene. The CDR3 length is 15 residues. This CDR3 is CASRLVWDGSYEQYF.

The chain couples TRBV9 to TRBJ2-1. Germline V gene sequence: CDR1 SGDLS, CDR2 YYNGEE. This CDR3 region has 15 residues. The chain's CDR3 is CASSYDGSSYNEQFF.

The genes are TRBV7-9 and TRBJ2-2; TCRdb indicates TRBD1, and absent DNA this call remains unverified. The CDR3 runs to 16 residues. Per the germline V gene, CDR1 is SEHNR and CDR2 is FQNEAQ (reference sequence). CDR3 sequence: CASSPRAGSGTGELFF.